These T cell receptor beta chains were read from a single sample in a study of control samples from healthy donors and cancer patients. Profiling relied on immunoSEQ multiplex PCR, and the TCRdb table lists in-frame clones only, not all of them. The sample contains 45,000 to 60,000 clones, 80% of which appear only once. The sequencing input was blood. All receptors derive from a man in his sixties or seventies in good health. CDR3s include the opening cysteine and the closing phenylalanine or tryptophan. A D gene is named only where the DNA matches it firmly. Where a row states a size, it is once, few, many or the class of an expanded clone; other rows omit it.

CASSPQGIANEKLFF TGTGCCAGCAGCCCCCAGGGTATAGCTAATGAAAAACTGTTTTTT - - TRBJ1-4 TRBV9
CASRRTDTQYF TGTGCCAGCAGGAGGACGGATACGCAGTATTTT once - TRBJ2-3 TRBV28
CASAEKGLAGGPWAGELFF TGTGCCAGCGCCGAGAAGGGACTAGCGGGAGGGCCATGGGCAGGGGAGCTGTTTTTT - TRBD2 TRBJ2-2 TRBV2
CASSFLDWGSYNEQFF TGTGCCAGCAGCTTCCTGGACTGGGGCTCCTACAATGAGCAGTTCTTC - - TRBJ2-1 TRBV7-9
CASSEQGATEAFF TGTGCCAGCAGTGAGCAGGGGGCCACTGAAGCTTTCTTT - TRBD1 TRBJ1-1 TRBV6-1
CASSPGTGNTEAFF TGTGCCAGCTCACCCGGGACCGGGAACACTGAAGCTTTCTTT - - TRBJ1-1 TRBV18
CATSDPDRGEKLFF TGTGCCACCAGTGATCCGGACAGGGGTGAAAAACTGTTTTTT - TRBD1 TRBJ1-4 TRBV24-1
CASSGAAGSYNEQFF TGTGCCAGCTCAGGGGCGGCAGGGTCCTACAATGAGCAGTTCTTC - - TRBJ2-1 TRBV18
CASSAGRDYQHF TGTGCCAGCAGTGCAGGAAGGGACTACCAGCATTTT - - TRBJ1-5 TRBV2
CASSYQPGLLVAFF TGTGCCAGCAGTTACCAACCGGGACTTCTTGTAGCTTTCTTT - - TRBJ1-1 TRBV6-5
CASGQGTTKRGLVLRYTGELFF TGCGCCAGCGGACAGGGGACCACAAAAAGGGGGCTAGTGTTAAGGTACACCGGGGAGCTGTTTTTT - TRBD1 TRBJ2-2 TRBV5-1
CASSSLAGLGTQYF TGTGCCAGCAGCTCCCTAGCGGGGTTAGGGACCCAGTACTTC - TRBD2 TRBJ2-5 TRBV7-2
CASSSLYRDRDYEQYF TGTGCCAGCAGCTCCCTCTACCGGGACCGGGACTACGAGCAGTACTTC - - TRBJ2-7 TRBV5-6
CASSTVTSGGSTDTQYF TGTGCCAGCAGTACCGTCACTAGCGGGGGGAGCACAGATACGCAGTATTTT - TRBD2 TRBJ2-3 TRBV2
CASSSSWTGDVGEQYF TGTGCCAGCAGTTCCTCCTGGACAGGGGACGTAGGCGAGCAGTACTTC few TRBD1 TRBJ2-7 TRBV6-5
CASSLRPFSFTSSYNSPLHF TGTGCCAGCAGTTTACGGCCCTTTTCCTTTACGAGCTCCTATAATTCACCCCTCCACTTT - - TRBJ1-6 TRBV28
CASSLQQGTNEKLFF TGTGCCAGCTCACTACAACAGGGAACTAATGAAAAACTGTTTTTT few - TRBJ1-4 TRBV18
CASSLAAGYEQYF TGTGCCAGCAGCTTGGCCGCGGGCTACGAGCAGTACTTC once - TRBJ2-7 TRBV5-4